A single sample is the source of the 15 T cell receptor beta chains below, sequenced in a study of T-cell memory formation after mild COVID-19. MiXCR, run by TCRdb on the 5' RACE reads, gives a single entry per CDR3 protein. Altogether a few hundred thousand distinct CDR3 sequences are present, roughly a tenth being singletons, with the ten largest covering 2.5% to 3.5%. The sample taken for sequencing was PBMCs or a T cell subset sorted from them (not recorded which). The receptors originated from a man aged 18 to 29 who had mild COVID-19 (a few samples of this study predate the infection). Cell type and time point are not known.

This chain joins TRBV7-3 and TRBJ2-3; perhaps TRBD1 as D (6 bases). Trimming pared 5 bases from V and 6 bases from J, leaving 21 bases between. The CDR3 covers 16 residues. The germline CDR1 and CDR2 sequences are SGHTA and FQGTGA. The DNA for the CDR3 is TGTGCCAGCAGCCTCCTGGACAGAGAGAGTGTGGATACGCAGTATTTT. This encodes CASSLLDRESVDTQYF.

This clonotype occurred many times. The V gene is TRBV29-1, the J gene TRBJ2-1, with 7 bases lining up with TRBD1. V shed 6 bases, J shed 2 bases, and the junction held 13 bases outside the gene matches. The length of the CDR3 is 16 residues. CDR1 is SQVTM, CDR2 ANQGSEA, per germline. CDR3 nucleotide sequence: TGCAGCGTCTTCTTACAGGGGAGTGGGGCCTACAATGAGCAGTTCTTC. This encodes CSVFLQGSGAYNEQFF.

This chain joins TRBV5-1 and TRBJ2-7, with D unresolved. The CDR3 totals 14 residues. The V end was cut by 0 bases, the J end by 2 bases, with 9 bases between. Per germline, CDR1 SGHRS and CDR2 YFSETQ. The CDR3 nucleotides are TGCGCCAGCAGCTTGGATAACGGCCCCTACGAGCAGTACTTC. Translation: CASSLDNGPYEQYF.

This clonotype was found once. The V call is TRBV7-9, the J call TRBJ2-1, with a possible D match to TRBD2 (5 bases). The V and J ends lost 1 base and 7 bases respectively, with 11 bases between them. The germline V gene encodes CDR1 SEHNR and CDR2 FQNEAQ (reference sequence). The CDR3 totals 14 residues. The CDR3 bases are TGTGCCAGCAGCTTAGTTGAGGGTACGAATGAGCAGTTCTTC. Residues: CASSLVEGTNEQFF.

This chain joins TRBV5-6 and TRBJ2-6; D is unclear. V was cut by 2 bases and J by 4 bases, with 10 bases left in between. The CDR3 contains 15 residues. From germline, CDR1 is SGHDT and CDR2 YYEEEE. Written as DNA, the CDR3 is TGTGCCAGCAGCTTCCGGGCCTCCGGGGCCAACGTCCTGACTTTC. Residues: CASSFRASGANVLTF. Filled out from reference TRBV5-6 and TRBJ2-6, the complete variable domain reads DAGVTQSPTHLIKTRGQQVTLRCSPKSGHDTVSWYQQALGQGPQFIFQYYEEEERQRGNFPDRFSGHQFPNYSSELNVNALLLGDSALYLCASSFRASGANVLTFGAGSRLTVL.

A few counts support this clonotype. The chain has TRBV3-1 and TRBJ2-3; 8 bases line up with TRBD1. Trimming took 0 bases from V and 5 from J; bases not matched to a gene: 7. The length of the CDR3 is 16 residues. The V gene's germline CDR1 is LGHDT and CDR2 YNNKEL (reference sequence). The CDR3 region has the DNA TGTGCCAGCAGCCAAGATATCGGGACAGGAGGAGATACGCAGTATTTT. Its protein is CASSQDIGTGGDTQYF.

This chain joins TRBV20-1 and TRBJ1-6; 7 bases fit TRBD1. From germline, CDR1 is DFQATT and CDR2 SNEGSKA (reference sequence). This CDR3 has 14 residues. Losses at the gene ends were 6 bases for V and 8 bases for J; bases not matched to a gene: 10. The CDR3 loop is CSAQPGQLYSPLHF. CDR3 coding DNA: TGCAGTGCGCAACCGGGACAGCTCTATTCACCCCTCCACTTT.

In regard to this clonotype: A much larger clone differs from this one at a single base, so this may be a read error. The chain recombines TRBV9 with TRBJ1-5; 8 bases match TRBD1. J lost 2 bases, V lost 2 bases, and 0 bases had no gene match. CDR1 and CDR2 from the germline V gene are SGDLS and YYNGEE. This CDR3 has 14 amino acids. The CDR3, as DNA: TGTGCCAGCAGCGTGACAGGGGGCAATCAGCCCCAGCATTTT. Amino acid sequence: CASSVTGGNQPQHF.

The chain employs TRBV7-9 and TRBJ1-3; D is ambiguous. Between the trimmed V and J ends, which lost 3 bases and 2 bases, there was a span of 8 bases. This CDR3 has 14 amino acids. Germline V CDR1 and CDR2: SEHNR, FQNEAQ (reference sequence). CDR3 nucleotides: TGTGCCAGCAGCTTGGAAGGGACTGGAAACACCATATATTTT. This encodes CASSLEGTGNTIYF.

This clonotype came up a few times. The V call is TRBV12-5, the J call TRBJ1-1; tentatively, D is TRBD1 (5 bases). This CDR3 has 13 residues. The V gene lost 10 bases and the J gene lost 1 base, with 13 bases spanning the gap. Germline loops: CDR1 LGHNT, CDR2 FRNRAP. CDR3 DNA sequence: TGTGCTACGATTCTGGACACGAACACTGAAGCTTTCTTT. Protein: CATILDTNTEAFF.

The V gene is TRBV7-7, the J gene TRBJ2-3; D is unclear. The V gene lost 5 bases and the J gene lost 6 bases, with 12 bases spanning the gap. CDR1 is SSHAT and CDR2 is FNYEAQ in the germline V gene (reference sequence). This CDR3 has 13 residues. The CDR3 is CASSPRPEDTQYF. The CDR3 nucleotides are TGTGCCAGCAGCCCCAGGCCGGAGGATACGCAGTATTTT.

In this sample, this clonotype turned up many times. The rearrangement links TRBV5-1 to TRBJ2-5; 7 bases map to TRBD2. This CDR3 contains 14 residues. The germline V gene has CDR1 SGHRS and CDR2 YFSETQ. V lost 2 bases to trimming and J lost 5 bases; unmatched junction nucleotides: 6. In DNA form, the CDR3 reads TGCGCCAGCAGCTTCGGGGGGAAGTCGGAGACCCAGTACTTC. Its translation is CASSFGGKSETQYF.

This clonotype was counted a few times. The rearrangement links TRBV12-3 or TRBV12-4 to TRBJ1-2; unclear D gene. The length of the CDR3 is 14 residues. With 0 bases removed from V and 8 bases from J, the gap between germline ends came to 13 bases. Written as DNA, the CDR3 is TGTGCCAGCAGTTTAGCGATACAGACTTCGGGCTACACCTTC. As protein: CASSLAIQTSGYTF.

This clonotype appeared a few times. The V and J genes are TRBV6-5 and TRBJ1-2, with 12 bases that match TRBD1. Trimming at V came to 6 bases and at J to 6 bases, leaving 5 bases not matched to a gene. Germline V gives CDR1 MNHEY, CDR2 SVGAGI. This CDR3 has 14 residues. CDR3 DNA sequence: TGTGCCAGCAGGACGGGGACAGGGGGCAATGGCTACACCTTC. It yields the protein CASRTGTGGNGYTF.

This clonotype occurred a few times. J is TRBJ2-3 and V is TRBV20-1, with TRBD2 identical over 12 bases. This CDR3 has 14 residues. Trimming at V came to 3 bases and at J to 7 bases, leaving 5 bases not matched to a gene. Germline V gives CDR1 DFQATT, CDR2 SNEGSKA (reference sequence). Written as DNA, the CDR3 is TGCAGTGCTAGTCCGACTAGCGGGGGATATACGCAGTATTTT. Translation gives CSASPTSGGYTQYF.